The clone carrying this T cell receptor (beta chain) was seen only a few times. As yet, its antigen is unknown. TCRdb used MiXCR to reprocess the 5' RACE reads, holding one entry per CDR3 protein. This sample yields over 300,000 distinct CDR3 sequences, of which approximately 22% are seen a single time; roughly a fifth belongs to the top ten. The data originate from a study of T-cell memory formation after mild COVID-19. Overall study context: Across donors, TCR clusters were largely donor specific.

Germline V gene data show CDR1 as MNHEY and CDR2 as SVGAGI. V gave up 0 bases and J gave up 0 bases, with 8 bases separating them. This CDR3 comprises 15 residues. Notes on the study in general: For second-wave clones that peaked at day 37, SARS-CoV-2 specificity went unverified. Day 15 to 85 contracting clones showed balanced CD4/CD8; later expanders leaned CD4+.

The chain couples TRBV6-5 to TRBJ1-1; no firm D call. This clonotype originated in a man aged 18 to 30 who had mild COVID-19 (a few samples of this study predate the infection). Cell type and time point are not known. Sequences were obtained from PBMCs or a T cell subset sorted from them (not recorded which). CDR3 sequence: CASSYSRALNTEAFF. The CDR3 DNA is TGTGCCAGCAGTTACTCTCGGGCTCTGAACACTGAAGCTTTCTTT.